Listed here are 20 T cell receptor beta chains from one sample, sequenced in a study of blood T cell repertoires in COVID-19. Clones were sequenced by immunoSEQ multiplex PCR, and TCRdb holds only the in-frame ones, with some missing. The sample includes about 180,000 clones, 70% to 90% of them seen just once. The sequencing input was peripheral blood. The source is a woman in her twenties or thirties with acute or convalescent COVID-19.

This clone has more than one count but fewer than ten. V and J are TRBV5-1 and TRBJ1-1, with a tentative D call TRBD1 (5 bases). This CDR3 has 13 amino acids. V shed 3 bases and J shed 5 bases, with 11 bases lying between them. Germline V lookup: CDR1 SGHRS, CDR2 YFSETQ. This CDR3 reads CASSSRAGTEAFF. The CDR3 region has the DNA TGCGCCAGCAGCTCCAGAGCAGGGACTGAAGCTTTCTTT.

In this sample, this clone turned up once. The chain employs TRBV5-1 and TRBJ2-3; D call uncertain. The CDR3 consists of 14 residues. Germline CDR1 SGHRS, CDR2 YFSETQ. Trimming took off 1 base at V and 0 bases at J, with 6 bases between the two ends. The CDR3 spells CASSLIQSTDTQYF. For the CDR3, the DNA is TGCGCCAGCAGCTTGATCCAGAGCACAGATACGCAGTATTTT.

The V and J genes are TRBV19 and TRBJ2-7, with 7 bases fitting TRBD2. The CDR3 spans 11 residues. Trimming cost V 10 bases and J 7 bases; bases outside gene matches: 7. Germline V gives CDR1 LNHDA, CDR2 SQIVND (reference sequence). CDR3 amino acids: CATWGGNEQYF. Written as DNA, the CDR3 is TGTGCCACATGGGGGGGGAATGAGCAGTACTTC.

As DNA, the CDR3 is TGTGCCAGCAGTTTGGGACAGAGGCAGCCCCAGCATTTT. It translates to CASSLGQRQPQHF. The chain carries TRBV27 and TRBJ1-5, with 7 bases matching TRBD1. V was pared by 3 bases and J by 7 bases, with 3 bases of the junction left unmatched. From germline, CDR1 is MNHEY and CDR2 SMNVEV (reference sequence). This CDR3 spans 13 amino acids.

The CDR3 loop reads CASSPPSRNTEAFF. Here the CDR3 DNA reads TGTGCCAGCAGCCCCCCGTCCAGGAACACTGAAGCTTTCTTT. This chain joins TRBV7-2 and TRBJ1-1; D gene uncertain. CDR3 length equals 14 residues. The V and J ends lost 5 bases and 1 base respectively, with 11 bases between them. Germline CDR1 is SGHTA and CDR2 is FQGNSA.

The rearrangement uses TRBV7-9 and TRBJ2-3; possibly TRBD2 for D (5 bases). CDR1 SEHNR and CDR2 FQNEAQ come from the germline V gene (reference sequence). CDR3 length: 15 amino acids. V was cut by 4 bases and J by 3 bases, with 14 bases left in between. The CDR3 nucleotides read TGTGCCAGCAGCTCTGCGGGCCGTGATACAGATACGCAGTATTTT. Translated, it gives CASSSAGRDTDTQYF.

The chain is built from TRBV6-5 and TRBJ1-3; 7 bases agree with TRBD1. CDR1 is MNHEY and CDR2 is SVGAGI in the germline V gene. This CDR3 region has 15 residues. With 5 bases clipped from V and 8 bases from J, the junction kept 12 bases outside the gene matches. CDR3 region: CASSQLGGGGYTIYF. The CDR3, as DNA: TGTGCCAGCAGTCAGTTAGGAGGGGGCGGGTACACCATATATTTT.

The V and J genes are TRBV29-1 and TRBJ1-1, with a tentative D call TRBD1 (5 bases). CDR1 is SQVTM and CDR2 is ANQGSEA in the germline V gene. CDR3 length: 12 residues. Trimming shortened V by 3 bases and J by 1 base, and 6 bases separated the two germline ends. The CDR3 loop is CSVDQGNTEAFF. Written as DNA, the CDR3 is TGCAGCGTTGATCAGGGGAACACTGAAGCTTTCTTT.

The chain is built from TRBV28 and TRBJ1-2, with 8 bases that match TRBD1. V shed 6 bases, J shed 5 bases, and the junction held 14 bases outside the gene matches. Germline CDR1 and CDR2: MDHEN and SYDVKM. The CDR3 contains 16 residues. CDR3 amino acids: CASSAPGQEGIYGYTF. CDR3 nucleotides: TGTGCCAGCAGCGCCCCGGGACAGGAAGGGATTTATGGCTACACCTTC.

This clone was recorded once. As DNA, the CDR3 is TGTGCCAGCAGTTACGCGGGAGGGGGCGAGCAGTACTTC. Its protein product is CASSYAGGGEQYF. The chain links TRBV6-5 to TRBJ2-7, with TRBD2 matching 9 bases. The length of the CDR3 is 13 residues. Germline loops: CDR1 MNHEY, CDR2 SVGAGI. V lost 2 bases and J lost 6; bases outside the gene matches: 2.

In this sample, this clone turned up a few times. V usage is TRBV5-1 and J usage is TRBJ1-4, with no clear D. CDR1 SGHRS and CDR2 YFSETQ come from the germline V gene. The CDR3 is made up of 14 amino acids. Trimming removed 0 bases from V and 5 bases from J, with 8 bases in between. The CDR3 loop reads CASSLDSWNEKLFF. CDR3 coding DNA: TGCGCCAGCAGCTTGGACAGCTGGAATGAAAAACTGTTTTTT.

The chain is built from TRBV5-4 and TRBJ2-3, with a tentative D call TRBD1 (6 bases). The germline V and J ends were trimmed by 4 bases and 5 bases, with 23 bases remaining between them. Germline lookup yields CDR1 SGHNT and CDR2 YYREEE (reference sequence). The CDR3 covers 17 residues. The CDR3 here is CASSPQISSGVGDTQYF. The CDR3 DNA reads as TGTGCCAGCAGCCCGCAGATATCGTCAGGGGTAGGAGATACGCAGTATTTT.

This chain uses TRBV18 with TRBJ1-2, with TRBD1 as a possible D gene (5 bases). Germline V gives CDR1 KGHSH, CDR2 LQKENI. Between the trimmed V and J ends, which lost 5 bases and 3 bases, there was a span of 10 bases. CDR3 length equals 13 residues. CDR3 sequence (DNA): TGTGCCAGCTCAGAGCAGGGTGACTATGGCTACACCTTC. The encoded protein is CASSEQGDYGYTF.

The genes are TRBV4-1 and TRBJ2-3; a possible D gene is TRBD1 (5 bases). Trimming cost V 2 bases and J 4 bases, with 7 bases left between them. The germline gives CDR1 MGHRA, CDR2 YSYEKL. The CDR3 covers 13 residues. The CDR3 DNA follows: TGCGCCAGCAGCCAAATAGGGGCAGATACGCAGTATTTT. This sequence encodes CASSQIGADTQYF.

CDR3 in amino acids: CAISEYRVAQETQYF. The CDR3, as DNA: TGTGCCATCAGTGAGTACAGGGTCGCCCAAGAGACCCAGTACTTC. The chain carries TRBV10-3 and TRBJ2-5; tentative D call: TRBD1 (6 bases). The germline V gene has CDR1 ENHRY and CDR2 SYGVKD. This CDR3 spans 15 amino acids. V lost 1 base and J 1 base, leaving 10 bases between the germline ends.

The V gene is TRBV6-6, the J gene TRBJ2-1; 9 bases align to TRBD1. CDR1 and CDR2 from the germline V gene are MNHNY and SVGAGI (reference sequence). This CDR3 has 15 amino acids. Unmatched junction bases numbered 8, after V lost 5 bases and J lost 6 bases. CDR3 sequence: CASSPTGQGLNEQFF. The DNA for the CDR3 is TGTGCCAGCAGTCCAACGGGACAGGGTCTCAATGAGCAGTTCTTC.

This clone was picked up one time. The J gene is TRBJ2-1, the V gene TRBV7-9; 8 bases line up with TRBD2. Per the germline V gene, CDR1 is SEHNR and CDR2 is FQNEAQ (reference sequence). The CDR3 covers 14 residues. V shed 11 bases, J shed 4 bases, and the junction held 10 bases outside the gene matches. This CDR3 is CAAPREGEYNEQFF. The CDR3 bases are TGTGCCGCGCCTCGGGAGGGCGAGTACAATGAGCAGTTCTTC. Looking up the rest from reference TRBV7-9 and TRBJ2-1 gives the full variable domain: DTGVSQNPRHKITKRGQNVTFRCDPISEHNRLYWYRQTLGQGPEFLTYFQNEAQLEKSRLLSDRFSAERPKGSFSTLEIQRTEQGDSAMYLCAAPREGEYNEQFFGPGTRLTVL.

Here the CDR3 DNA reads TGTGCCAGCAGCCAATCAGGGTCTTGGGAGCTGTTTTTT. It specifies CASSQSGSWELFF. V gene TRBV3-1 (or the pseudogene TRBV3-2) combines with J gene TRBJ2-2, with a possible D match to TRBD1 (5 bases). Trimming left V 2 bases short and J 9 bases short, with 10 bases between. CDR3 length equals 13 residues. Per germline, CDR1 LGHDT and CDR2 YNNKEL (reference sequence).

This clone was detected once. The V gene is TRBV5-1, the J gene TRBJ2-1, with 10 bases aligning to TRBD2. Trimming removed 1 base from V and 6 bases from J; junction bases left unmatched: 4. This CDR3 contains 15 residues. Germline values: CDR1 SGHRS, CDR2 YFSETQ. DNA of the CDR3: TGCGCCAGCAGCTTGACCCTAGCGGGGGTCAATGAGCAGTTCTTC. It encodes CASSLTLAGVNEQFF.

The V gene is TRBV2, the J gene TRBJ2-7; tentatively, D is TRBD2 (5 bases). The CDR3 extends over 12 amino acids. V dropped 8 bases and J dropped 4 bases, with 12 bases sitting between them. From germline, CDR1 is SNHLY and CDR2 FYNNEI. CDR3 sequence (DNA): TGTGCCAGCGGACGGGGATCATACGAGCAGTACTTC. Protein: CASGRGSYEQYF.